Presented here are 4 T cell receptor beta chains from one specimen sequenced in a study of blood T cell repertoires in COVID-19. The assay was immunoSEQ multiplex PCR, and TCRdb's table has in-frame clones only and misses some. Here the sample spans about 73,000 clones, around 77% being singletons. The material sequenced was peripheral blood. These receptors originate from a man in his 70s with COVID-19, enrolled during active disease.

The chain combines TRBV6-2 or TRBV6-3 with TRBJ2-1; the match to TRBD2 covers 11 bases. This CDR3 has 18 amino acids. The ends lost 4 bases at V and 6 bases at J; junction bases unmatched: 14. Germline V CDR1 and CDR2: MNHEY, SVGEGT. Here the CDR3 reads CASSWGLADPVRGNEQFF. The DNA of the CDR3 is TGTGCCAGCAGTTGGGGACTAGCGGACCCCGTCAGGGGCAATGAGCAGTTCTTC.

The rearrangement joins TRBV29-1 to TRBJ2-1, with D perhaps TRBD2 (6 bases). Germline V gene data show CDR1 as SQVTM and CDR2 as ANQGSEA. V lost 4 bases and J lost 6, with 13 bases in between. This CDR3 comprises 13 residues. CDR3 DNA sequence: TGCAGCGTTGGGGGACTTGGGGGCAATGAGCAGTTCTTC. It codes for CSVGGLGGNEQFF.

The chain is built from TRBV18 and TRBJ1-2; the D gene is possibly TRBD1 (5 bases). Germline V CDR1 and CDR2: KGHSH, LQKENI. This CDR3 spans 15 amino acids. V shed 5 bases and J shed 4 bases, with 17 bases lying between them. This chain's CDR3 is CASSNPQVISYGYTF. CDR3 nucleotide sequence: TGTGCCAGCTCAAACCCACAGGTTATAAGCTATGGCTACACCTTC.

The J gene is TRBJ2-2, the V gene TRBV5-4; 9 positions match TRBD2. The CDR3 consists of 15 residues. With V trimmed by 4 bases and J by 7 bases, 8 bases remained unmatched. Germline CDR1 reads SGHNT; CDR2 reads YYREEE (reference sequence). The CDR3 here is CASSLSGGILGELFF. The DNA of the CDR3 is TGTGCCAGCAGCCTTAGCGGGGGAATACTCGGGGAGCTGTTTTTT.